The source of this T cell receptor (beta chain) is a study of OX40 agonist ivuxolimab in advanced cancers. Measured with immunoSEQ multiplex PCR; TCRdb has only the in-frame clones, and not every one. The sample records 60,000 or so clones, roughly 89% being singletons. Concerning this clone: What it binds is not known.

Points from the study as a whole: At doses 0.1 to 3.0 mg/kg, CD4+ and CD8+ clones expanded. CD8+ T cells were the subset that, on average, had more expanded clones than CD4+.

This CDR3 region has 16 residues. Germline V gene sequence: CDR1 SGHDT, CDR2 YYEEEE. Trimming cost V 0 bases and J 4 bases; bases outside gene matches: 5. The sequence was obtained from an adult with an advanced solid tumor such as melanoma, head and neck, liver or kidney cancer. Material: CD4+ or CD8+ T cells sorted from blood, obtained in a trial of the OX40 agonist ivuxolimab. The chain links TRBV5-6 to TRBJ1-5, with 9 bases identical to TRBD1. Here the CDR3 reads CASSLGLGTGNQPQHF. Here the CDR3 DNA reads TGTGCCAGCAGCTTGGGACTCGGGACAGGGAATCAGCCCCAGCATTTT.